This T cell receptor beta chain was recorded in a study of T-cell memory formation after mild COVID-19. V trimming: 5 bases; J trimming: 8 bases; junction bases outside the gene matches: 11. Germline values: CDR1 SEHNR, CDR2 FQNEAQ (reference sequence). CDR3 length: 15 amino acids. TCRdb processed the 5' RACE reads anew with MiXCR; each CDR3 protein has one entry. The data hold some 250,000 distinct CDR3 sequences, with 8% to 9.5% observed a single time. General observations from the study: Researchers report contracting CD4+ clones mostly in CM and EM, with CD8+ clones in EMRA. There were some responding clones in pre-infection memory, which suggested that cross-reactive memory had joined. Second-wave clones with a day 37 peak had unconfirmed SARS-CoV-2 specificity. Clones contracting across day 15 to 85 had a balanced CD4/CD8 profile; later expanding clones leaned CD4+.

The table lists this clonotype with a few counts. Antigen specificity is unknown. The V gene is TRBV7-9, the J gene TRBJ1-2, with 10 bases aligning to TRBD1. Sequenced sample: PBMCs or a T cell subset sorted from them (not recorded which). The receptor's source is a man younger than 35 who had mild COVID-19 (a few samples of this study predate the infection). Cell type and time point are not known. Here the CDR3 reads CASSPPGQGFGGYTF. In nucleotides, the CDR3 is TGTGCCAGCAGCCCTCCGGGACAGGGGTTTGGAGGCTACACCTTC.